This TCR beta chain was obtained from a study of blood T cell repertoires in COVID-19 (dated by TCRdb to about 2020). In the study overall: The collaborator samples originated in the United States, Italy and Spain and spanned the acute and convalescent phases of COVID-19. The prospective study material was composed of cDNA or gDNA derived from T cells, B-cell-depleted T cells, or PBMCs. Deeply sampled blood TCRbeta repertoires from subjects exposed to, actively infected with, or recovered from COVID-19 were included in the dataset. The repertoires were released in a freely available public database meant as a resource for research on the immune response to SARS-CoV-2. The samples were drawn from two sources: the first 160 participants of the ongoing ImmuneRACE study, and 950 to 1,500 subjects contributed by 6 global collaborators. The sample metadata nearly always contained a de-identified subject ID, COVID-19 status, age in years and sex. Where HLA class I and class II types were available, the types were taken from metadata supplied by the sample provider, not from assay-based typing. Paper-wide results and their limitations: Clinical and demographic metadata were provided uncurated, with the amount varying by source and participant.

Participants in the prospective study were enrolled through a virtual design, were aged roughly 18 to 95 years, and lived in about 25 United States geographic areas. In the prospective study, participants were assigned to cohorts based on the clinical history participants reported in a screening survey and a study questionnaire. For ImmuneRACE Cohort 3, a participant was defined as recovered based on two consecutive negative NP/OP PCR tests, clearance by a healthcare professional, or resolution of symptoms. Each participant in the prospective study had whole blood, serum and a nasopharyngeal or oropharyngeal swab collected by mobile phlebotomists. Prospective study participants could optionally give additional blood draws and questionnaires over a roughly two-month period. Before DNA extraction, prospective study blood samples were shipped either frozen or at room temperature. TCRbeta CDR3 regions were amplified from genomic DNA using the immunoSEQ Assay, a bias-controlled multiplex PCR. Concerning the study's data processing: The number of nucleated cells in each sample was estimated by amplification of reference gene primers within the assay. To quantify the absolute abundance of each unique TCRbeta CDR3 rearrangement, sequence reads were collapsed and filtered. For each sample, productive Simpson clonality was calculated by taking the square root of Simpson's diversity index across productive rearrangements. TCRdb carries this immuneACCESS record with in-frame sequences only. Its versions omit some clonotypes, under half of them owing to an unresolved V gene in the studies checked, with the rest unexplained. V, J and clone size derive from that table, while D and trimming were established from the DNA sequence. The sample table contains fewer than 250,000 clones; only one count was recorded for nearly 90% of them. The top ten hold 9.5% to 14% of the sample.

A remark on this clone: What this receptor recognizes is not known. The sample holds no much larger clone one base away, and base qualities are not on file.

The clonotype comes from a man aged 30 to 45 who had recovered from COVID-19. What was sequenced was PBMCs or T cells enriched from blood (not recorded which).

Here the CDR3 is given as CASSSRRLAGDIEQFF. The nucleotides are TGTGCCAGCAGCTCGCGCCGACTAGCGGGAGATATTGAGCAGTTCTTC. The chain employs TRBV5-6 and TRBJ2-1, and TRBD2 aligns with 12 junction nucleotides. Per the germline V gene, SGHDT is the CDR1 and YYEEEE is the CDR2. V loses 3 bases at its end and J loses 9 bases; junction bases beyond the gene matches: 10. There are 16 amino acids in the CDR3, from cysteine to phenylalanine inclusive. The retained sequence is limited to the CDR3, 48 bases, with the frame set at the first base. The CDR3, completed at both ends by the reference TRBV5-6 and TRBJ2-1 genes, gives the full variable domain DAGVTQSPTHLIKTRGQQVTLRCSPKSGHDTVSWYQQALGQGPQFIFQYYEEEERQRGNFPDRFSGHQFPNYSSELNVNALLLGDSALYLCASSSRRLAGDIEQFFGPGTRLTVL.